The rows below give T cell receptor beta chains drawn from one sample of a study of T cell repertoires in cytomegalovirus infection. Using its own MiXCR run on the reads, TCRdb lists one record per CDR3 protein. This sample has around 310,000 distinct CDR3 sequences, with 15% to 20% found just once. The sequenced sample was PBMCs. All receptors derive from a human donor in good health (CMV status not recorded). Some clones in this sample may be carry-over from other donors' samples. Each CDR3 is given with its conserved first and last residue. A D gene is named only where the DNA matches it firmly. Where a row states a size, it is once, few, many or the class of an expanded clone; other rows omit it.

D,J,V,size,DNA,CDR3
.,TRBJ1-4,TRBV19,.,TGTGCCAGTAGGGGCATTGCAACTAATGAAAAACTGTTTTTT,CASRGIATNEKLFF
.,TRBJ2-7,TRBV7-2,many,TGTGCCAGCAGCTTATGGTCCTCACCGTCCTACGAGCAGTACTTC,CASSLWSSPSYEQYF
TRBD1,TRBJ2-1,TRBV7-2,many,TGTGCCAGCAGGCGTACCGGGACAGTATACAATGAGCAGTTCTTC,CASRRTGTVYNEQFF
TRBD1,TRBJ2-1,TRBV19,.,TGTGCCAGTAGGGACAGGGGGCGGGAAAATGAGCAGTTCTTC,CASRDRGRENEQFF
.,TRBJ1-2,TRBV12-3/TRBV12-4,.,TGTGCCAGCACCCTCCAGGGTAATGGCTACACCTTC,CASTLQGNGYTF
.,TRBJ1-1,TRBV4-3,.,TGCGCCAGCAGCCAAGATTCTGGCGTGGGGACTGAAGCTTTCTTT,CASSQDSGVGTEAFF
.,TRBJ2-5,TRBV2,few,TGTGCCAGCAGTGGTGACGTGGTAGAGACCCAGTACTTC,CASSGDVVETQYF
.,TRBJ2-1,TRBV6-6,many,TGTGCCAGCAGTTACGGGCAATCCGATGAGCAGTTCTTC,CASSYGQSDEQFF
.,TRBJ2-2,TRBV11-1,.,TGTGCCAGCAGCTTAGGGGCTTCGGGACAATCCGGGGAGCTGTTTTTT,CASSLGASGQSGELFF
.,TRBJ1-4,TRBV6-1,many,TGTGCCAGCAGTTATTCCGGGACCCGAGATGAAAAACTGTTTTTT,CASSYSGTRDEKLFF
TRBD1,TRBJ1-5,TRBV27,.,TGTGCCAGCAGTTTAACGACAGGGAGCAATCAGCCCCAGCATTTT,CASSLTTGSNQPQHF
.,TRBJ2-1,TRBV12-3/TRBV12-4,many,TGTGCCAGCAGTTTAAGTACGGGGATAGTCTCCTACAATGAGCAGTTCTTC,CASSLSTGIVSYNEQFF
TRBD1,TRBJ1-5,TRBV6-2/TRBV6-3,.,TGTGCCAGCAGCCACACGGACAGGGGACAATCAGAGGCCCAGCATTTT,CASSHTDRGQSEAQHF
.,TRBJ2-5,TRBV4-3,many,TGCGCCAGCAGCCAGGGTCCCGAAGAGACCCAGTACTTC,CASSQGPEETQYF
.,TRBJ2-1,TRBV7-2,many,TGTGCCAGCAGCTCGTACTTGGACAATGAGCAGTTCTTC,CASSSYLDNEQFF